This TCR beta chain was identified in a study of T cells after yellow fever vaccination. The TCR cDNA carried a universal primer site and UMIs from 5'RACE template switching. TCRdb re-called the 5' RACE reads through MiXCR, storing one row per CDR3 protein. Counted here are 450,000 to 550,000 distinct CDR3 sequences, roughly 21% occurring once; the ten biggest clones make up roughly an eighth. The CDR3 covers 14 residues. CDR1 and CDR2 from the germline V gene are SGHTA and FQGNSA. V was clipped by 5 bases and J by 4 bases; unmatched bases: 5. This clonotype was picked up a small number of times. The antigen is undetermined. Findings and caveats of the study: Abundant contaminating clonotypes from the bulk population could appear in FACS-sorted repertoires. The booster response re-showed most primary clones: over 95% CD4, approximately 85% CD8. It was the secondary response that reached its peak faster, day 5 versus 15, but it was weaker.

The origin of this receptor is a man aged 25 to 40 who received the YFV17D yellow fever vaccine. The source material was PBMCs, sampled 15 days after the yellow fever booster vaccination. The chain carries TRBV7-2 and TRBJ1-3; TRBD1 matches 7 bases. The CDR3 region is CASSPGTAGNTIYF. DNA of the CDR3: TGTGCCAGCAGCCCGGGGACAGCCGGAAACACCATATATTTT.